This T cell receptor beta chain is drawn from a study of blood T cell repertoires in COVID-19. Between the trimmed V and J ends, which lost 1 base and 2 bases, there was a span of 12 bases. This CDR3 comprises 16 residues. Germline CDR1 LGHNA, CDR2 YSLEER. Produced via immunoSEQ multiplex PCR; TCRdb's table is partial and in-frame only. In the table there are roughly 670,000 clones, around 90% of which are singletons. This clone has just one count. This chain connects TRBV4-3 to TRBJ1-3; possibly TRBD1 for D (6 bases). The specimen was peripheral blood. The TCR sequence derives from a woman younger than 30 with acute or convalescent COVID-19. CDR3 in DNA: TGCGCCAGCAGCCAAGTTCCGACAGGCCCTGGAAACACCATATATTTT. Encoded protein: CASSQVPTGPGNTIYF.